These 21 T cell receptor beta chains share one sample of origin, sequenced in a study of T cell repertoires in cytomegalovirus infection. TCRdb processed the reads anew with MiXCR; each CDR3 protein has one entry. This table has 450,000 to 550,000 distinct CDR3 sequences, more than 15% appearing once. Sequencing was performed on CD8+ T cells from PBMCs. Receptors were obtained from a human donor in good health (CMV status not recorded). Some clones in this sample may be carry-over from other donors' samples.

This clonotype has ten or more counts. The V gene is TRBV6-1, the J gene TRBJ2-7; TRBD2 is a possible D gene (6 bases). The V end was cut by 8 bases, the J end by 5 bases, with 16 bases between. This CDR3 region has 13 residues. CDR1 MNHNS and CDR2 SASEGT come from the germline V gene. The CDR3 loop is CASRLRGRNEQYF. The CDR3 DNA sequence: TGTGCCAGCCGCTTGCGAGGGAGGAACGAGCAGTACTTC.

The chain combines TRBV24-1 with TRBJ1-2, with D unresolved. The V gene lost 3 bases and the J gene lost 2 bases, with 9 bases spanning the gap. The CDR3 contains 14 residues. Germline CDR1 is KGHDR and CDR2 is SFDVKD. This chain's CDR3 is CATSDIARNYGYTF. The CDR3 nucleotides read TGTGCCACCAGTGATATTGCCAGGAACTATGGCTACACCTTC.

This clonotype was counted ten times or more. The chain uses TRBV19 and TRBJ2-7; D could derive from TRBD1 or TRBD2 (5 bases each). The CDR3 spans 16 residues. The V end lost 3 bases, the J end lost 1 base, and 16 bases lay between the germline ends. Germline-derived CDR1 and CDR2 are LNHDA and SQIVND (reference sequence). CDR3 protein: CASSMSYDSGSYEQYF. CDR3 sequence (DNA): TGTGCCAGTAGTATGTCCTACGACAGCGGATCCTACGAGCAGTACTTC.

This chain links TRBV27 with TRBJ2-5; the match to TRBD2 covers 10 bases. Per germline, CDR1 MNHEY and CDR2 SMNVEV (reference sequence). J gave up 5 bases and V 6 bases, and 15 bases lay outside the gene matches. The CDR3 is made up of 17 amino acids. The CDR3 DNA reads TGTGCCAGCAGCACAGCGGGGGGGCCCGTCCCCTCGGAGACCCAGTACTTC. This encodes CASSTAGGPVPSETQYF.

This clonotype was found many times. The rearrangement joins TRBV12-3 or TRBV12-4 to TRBJ2-5, with TRBD1 matching 10 bases. CDR3 size: 14 residues. V shed 6 bases and J 5 bases; nucleotides not matched to a gene: 6. DNA for the CDR3: TGTGCCAGCAGCCCGGGACAGGGGTTGGAGACCCAGTACTTC. Its translation: CASSPGQGLETQYF.

There are many counts of this clonotype. The genes are TRBV19 and TRBJ2-1; possibly TRBD2 for D (6 bases). The CDR3 is 17 amino acids. Trimming pared 1 base from V and 2 bases from J, leaving 15 bases between. Germline V CDR1 and CDR2: LNHDA, SQIVND (reference sequence). The CDR3 protein is CASSIAWASAPYNEQFF. The DNA for the CDR3 is TGTGCCAGTAGTATAGCCTGGGCTAGCGCCCCCTACAATGAGCAGTTCTTC.

Notes on this clonotype: One end of the junction varies from germline; a read error may be responsible. J is TRBJ1-2 and V is TRBV27; D might be TRBD1 (6 bases). CDR3 length: 16 amino acids. The germline V gene encodes CDR1 MNHEY and CDR2 SMNVEV (reference sequence). The CDR3 region has the DNA TGTGCCAGCAGTTTAAGAACAGGGCGGGAGCGCGGTGGCTACATCTTC. It translates to CASSLRTGRERGGYIF.

The table lists this clonotype with a few counts. This chain connects TRBV10-2 to TRBJ1-1, with 11 positions matching TRBD1. The CDR3 spans 15 residues. Germline assignment: CDR1 WSHSY and CDR2 SAAADI. The V segment lost 4 bases and the J segment 4 bases; nucleotides outside the gene matches: 5. CDR3 protein: CASSGQGQGGTEAFF. CDR3 DNA: TGCGCCAGCAGTGGACAGGGACAGGGGGGCACTGAAGCTTTCTTT.

This clonotype was seen at least ten times. The genes are TRBV5-4 and TRBJ2-2; weak D call: TRBD2 (6 bases). Per germline, CDR1 SGHNT and CDR2 YYREEE (reference sequence). This CDR3 contains 15 residues. V lost 1 base and J lost 6, with 13 bases in between. CDR3 nucleotide sequence: TGTGCCAGCAGCTTGACAGTCCCGGGGGCCGGGGAGCTGTTTTTT. Its protein is CASSLTVPGAGELFF.

In this sample, this clonotype turned up a few times. This chain uses TRBV12-5 with TRBJ2-2; 11 bases agree with TRBD1. Germline assignment: CDR1 LGHNT and CDR2 FRNRAP. This CDR3 contains 16 residues. V was clipped by 3 bases and J by 5 bases; unmatched bases: 5. This chain's CDR3 is CASGFEGDRGTGELFF. CDR3 nucleotide sequence: TGTGCTAGTGGTTTTGAGGGGGACAGGGGGACCGGGGAGCTGTTTTTT.

This clonotype was detected a few times. The V gene is TRBV28, the J gene TRBJ1-1; unclear D gene. The CDR3 length is 13 residues. Trimming left V 5 bases short and J 1 base short, with 8 bases between. CDR1 and CDR2 (germline): MDHEN, SYDVKM. The DNA of the CDR3 is TGTGCCAGCAGTGTCCATGGGAACACTGAAGCTTTCTTT. Its protein is CASSVHGNTEAFF.

This sequence joins TRBV28 and TRBJ2-1, with D maybe TRBD2 (7 bases). Germline values: CDR1 MDHEN, CDR2 SYDVKM. Trimming took 5 bases from V and 7 from J, leaving 18 bases between them. The CDR3 spans 15 residues. The CDR3 reads CASSPQGGGRNEQFF. CDR3 coding DNA: TGTGCCAGCAGTCCTCAAGGGGGAGGGCGGAATGAGCAGTTCTTC.

This clonotype appeared a few times. Written as DNA, the CDR3 is TGTGCCACCTTTCAACTAGCGGGGGAATACAATGAGCAGTTCTTC. Its translation is CATFQLAGEYNEQFF. The genes are TRBV24-1 and TRBJ2-1; 11 bases align to TRBD2. CDR3 length equals 15 residues. Looked up from germline, CDR1 is KGHDR and CDR2 is SFDVKD. J lost 4 bases, V lost 9 bases, and 7 bases had no gene match.

The chain carries TRBV4-2 and TRBJ1-1; D not certain. Trimming took 6 bases from V and 1 from J, leaving 6 bases between them. CDR3 size: 12 residues. Germline loops: CDR1 LGHNA, CDR2 YNFKEQ. CDR3 sequence: CASRLANTEAFF. The DNA of the CDR3 is TGTGCCAGCAGGCTTGCGAACACTGAAGCTTTCTTT.

The rearrangement links TRBV29-1 to TRBJ2-6; D tentatively reads TRBD1 or TRBD2 (6 bases each). This CDR3 is 19 amino acids long. V lost 6 bases and J lost 2, with 26 bases in between. CDR1 is SQVTM, CDR2 ANQGSEA, per germline. The CDR3 here is CSVGSGVAIRGTGANVLTF. CDR3 DNA: TGCAGCGTAGGTTCGGGGGTTGCGATAAGGGGGACTGGGGCCAACGTCCTGACTTTC.

V usage is TRBV2 and J usage is TRBJ2-5, with D unclear. Trimming stripped 7 bases from V and 5 bases from J, with 11 bases between. This CDR3 has 12 amino acids. Germline loops: CDR1 SNHLY, CDR2 FYNNEI. Here the CDR3 DNA reads TGTGCCAGCAAATCGCCTCCCGAGACCCAGTACTTC. Translated: CASKSPPETQYF. The variable domain in full, completed from reference TRBV2 and TRBJ2-5, reads EPEVTQTPSHQVTQMGQEVILRCVPISNHLYFYWYRQILGQKVEFLVSFYNNEISEKSEIFDDQFSVERPDGSNFTLKIRSTKLEDSAMYFCASKSPPETQYFGPGTRLLVL.

This clonotype has a handful of counts. V is TRBV19 and J is TRBJ1-2; 8 bases are a match to TRBD1. Germline V gives CDR1 LNHDA, CDR2 SQIVND (reference sequence). Trimming removed 5 bases from V and 4 bases from J; junction bases left unmatched: 0. The CDR3 consists of 12 residues. The CDR3 region has the DNA TGTGCCAGTAGTGGGACAGGCTATGGCTACACCTTC. Translation: CASSGTGYGYTF.

Many counts were recorded for this clonotype. The V and J genes are TRBV7-9 and TRBJ2-5, with TRBD1 identical over 10 bases. V trimming: 5 bases; J trimming: 2 bases; junction bases outside the gene matches: 2. The CDR3 contains 14 residues. Germline V gives CDR1 SEHNR, CDR2 FQNEAQ (reference sequence). The CDR3 DNA reads as TGTGCCAGCAGCCGGACAGGGGGTCAAGAGACCCAGTACTTC. Protein sequence: CASSRTGGQETQYF. The full variable domain, completed using reference TRBV7-9 and TRBJ2-5, is DTGVSQNPRHKITKRGQNVTFRCDPISEHNRLYWYRQTLGQGPEFLTYFQNEAQLEKSRLLSDRFSAERPKGSFSTLEIQRTEQGDSAMYLCASSRTGGQETQYFGPGTRLLVL.

This clonotype was found many times. The chain joins TRBV12-3 or TRBV12-4 to TRBJ2-3; D not resolved. This CDR3 spans 16 amino acids. V was trimmed by 2 bases and J by 1 base, leaving 13 bases between them. In DNA form, the CDR3 reads TGTGCCAGCAGTTTACACTCCTTGGGCGGCACAGATACGCAGTATTTT. Its translation is CASSLHSLGGTDTQYF.

This clonotype was detected only a few times. The J gene is TRBJ2-3, the V gene TRBV11-2; a weak D match, TRBD2 (6 bases). Trimming took 4 bases from V and 1 from J, leaving 12 bases between them. From germline, CDR1 is SGHAT and CDR2 FQNNGV. This CDR3 contains 15 residues. CDR3: CASSSIAAGTDTQYF. The DNA for the CDR3 is TGTGCCAGCAGCTCAATAGCGGCGGGCACAGATACGCAGTATTTT.

In this sample, this clonotype turned up many times. The chain couples TRBV27 to TRBJ2-7; unclear D gene. Germline CDR1 MNHEY, CDR2 SMNVEV (reference sequence). The CDR3 consists of 13 residues. The V end was cut by 4 bases, the J end by 0 bases, with 7 bases between. The CDR3 nucleotides are TGTGCCAGCAGTTACGCCAGCTCCTACGAGCAGTACTTC. Translation: CASSYASSYEQYF.